Here is one T cell receptor beta chain with its context. Its target is not known. The sample comes from a study of CD8 T cells in Susac syndrome. An input of about 0.5 to 1 ug of RNA was subjected to reverse transcription using random hexamers. The amplification used immunoSEQ multiplex PCR on TCR beta CDR3; it spanned 54 Vbeta and 13 Jbeta. Using its own MiXCR run on the immunoSEQ multiplex PCR reads, TCRdb lists one record per CDR3 protein. The sample consists of under 350,000 distinct CDR3 sequences, about 91% of them appearing once. Sequencing targeted TCR beta in T cells from blood (CD8+ and CD4+). Treatment-naive patients with stable or active relapsing-remitting disease were the multiple sclerosis controls. General study findings and limits: That the number of individuals in its TCR sequencing and HLA analysis was relatively small was acknowledged by the study.

The ends were cut back, 8 bases at V and 2 bases at J, with 10 bases in the middle. Germline V gives CDR1 MNHEY, CDR2 SVGAGI. The CDR3 sequence is 13 residues long. The rearrangement joins TRBV6-5 to TRBJ1-5; D is undetermined. The clonotype originates from a human donor with multiple sclerosis. Sequencing was carried out using CD4+ T cells from PBMCs. CDR3 amino acids: CASRPRGNQPQHF. DNA of the CDR3: TGTGCCAGCCGTCCCCGAGGCAATCAGCCCCAGCATTTT.